The rows below give T cell receptor beta chains drawn from one sample of a study of blood T cell repertoires in COVID-19. TCRdb's copy holds only in-frame clones and misses some; the assay was immunoSEQ multiplex PCR. Among approximately 180,000 clones listed, 80% to 95% were seen once. Sequenced input: peripheral blood. These receptors all come from a man in his forties or fifties with acute or convalescent COVID-19. Each CDR3 is given with its conserved first and last residue. Fields, in order: D gene, clone size, J gene, V gene, CDR3 protein, CDR3 DNA. A D gene is named only where the DNA matches it firmly. Clone size is given for some rows only: seen once, a few or many times, or a class if the clone is expanded.

d_call: TRBD2; clone_size: .; j_call: TRBJ2-7; v_call: TRBV9; cdr3_aa: CASSSRLAGAYEQYF; cdr3_nt: TGTGCCAGCAGCTCTCGACTAGCGGGAGCATACGAGCAGTACTTC
d_call: .; clone_size: .; j_call: TRBJ1-1; v_call: TRBV18; cdr3_aa: CASSPSQLNTEAFF; cdr3_nt: TGTGCCAGCTCGCCATCACAGCTGAACACTGAAGCTTTCTTT
d_call: .; clone_size: few; j_call: TRBJ1-5; v_call: TRBV14; cdr3_aa: CASSQDTYQPQHF; cdr3_nt: TGTGCCAGCAGCCAAGATACATATCAGCCCCAGCATTTT
d_call: .; clone_size: .; j_call: TRBJ1-4; v_call: TRBV30; cdr3_aa: CAWRSGQATNEKLFF; cdr3_nt: TGTGCCTGGAGGTCGGGACAAGCAACTAATGAAAAACTGTTTTTT
d_call: .; clone_size: .; j_call: TRBJ1-2; v_call: TRBV5-3; cdr3_aa: CARSPIGQSRLTNYGYTF; cdr3_nt: TGTGCCAGAAGCCCGATAGGACAGTCCAGGCTCACTAACTATGGCTACACCTTC
d_call: TRBD1; clone_size: .; j_call: TRBJ1-6; v_call: TRBV3-1/TRBV3-2; cdr3_aa: CASRTGTGPSPLHF; cdr3_nt: TGTGCCAGCAGAACCGGGACAGGGCCCTCACCCCTCCACTTT
d_call: TRBD1; clone_size: once; j_call: TRBJ1-3; v_call: TRBV28; cdr3_aa: CASSFSSRDREWNGNTIYF; cdr3_nt: TGTGCCAGCAGTTTCTCGTCCCGGGACAGGGAATGGAATGGAAACACCATATATTTT
d_call: .; clone_size: once; j_call: TRBJ1-3; v_call: TRBV19; cdr3_aa: CASSRDRNTIYF; cdr3_nt: TGTGCCAGCAGCAGGGACAGAAACACCATATATTTT
d_call: TRBD2; clone_size: .; j_call: TRBJ2-1; v_call: TRBV5-6; cdr3_aa: CASSWLAGLNEQFF; cdr3_nt: TGTGCCAGCAGCTGGCTAGCGGGACTTAATGAGCAGTTCTTC
d_call: .; clone_size: few; j_call: TRBJ2-3; v_call: TRBV19; cdr3_aa: CASSMRRESGSTDTQYF; cdr3_nt: TGTGCCAGTAGTATGAGACGGGAATCGGGAAGCACAGATACGCAGTATTTT
d_call: TRBD1; clone_size: .; j_call: TRBJ1-4; v_call: TRBV7-9; cdr3_aa: CASSLYRGQGNEKLFF; cdr3_nt: TGTGCCAGCAGCTTATATAGGGGGCAGGGTAATGAAAAACTGTTTTTT
d_call: TRBD2; clone_size: .; j_call: TRBJ2-1; v_call: TRBV2; cdr3_aa: CASSETSGARDEQFF; cdr3_nt: TGTGCCAGCAGTGAAACTAGCGGGGCTAGGGATGAGCAGTTCTTC
d_call: TRBD1; clone_size: .; j_call: TRBJ1-1; v_call: TRBV6-2/TRBV6-3; cdr3_aa: CASSYLQGGNTEAFF; cdr3_nt: TGTGCCAGCAGTTATTTACAGGGGGGGAACACTGAAGCTTTCTTT
d_call: .; clone_size: .; j_call: TRBJ2-5; v_call: TRBV7-2; cdr3_aa: CASSFETFQETQYF; cdr3_nt: TGTGCCAGCAGCTTCGAGACTTTCCAAGAGACCCAGTACTTC
d_call: .; clone_size: .; j_call: TRBJ1-2; v_call: TRBV3-1/TRBV3-2; cdr3_aa: CASSPTDYYGYTF; cdr3_nt: TGTGCCAGCAGCCCGACAGATTACTATGGCTACACCTTC
d_call: .; clone_size: .; j_call: TRBJ1-1; v_call: TRBV9; cdr3_aa: CASSVTGGGIGAEAFF; cdr3_nt: TGTGCCAGCAGCGTCACTGGGGGCGGAATTGGGGCTGAAGCTTTCTTT
d_call: .; clone_size: .; j_call: TRBJ1-1; v_call: TRBV10-3; cdr3_aa: CAISGDKGWATEAFF; cdr3_nt: TGTGCCATCAGTGGGGACAAGGGGTGGGCCACTGAAGCTTTCTTT
d_call: .; clone_size: once; j_call: TRBJ2-5; v_call: TRBV7-9; cdr3_aa: CASSPDYQPQYF; cdr3_nt: TGTGCCAGCAGTCCGGACTACCAACCCCAGTACTTC
d_call: TRBD1; clone_size: .; j_call: TRBJ1-3; v_call: TRBV3-1/TRBV3-2; cdr3_aa: CASSTRDRGRRVGNTIYF; cdr3_nt: TGTGCCAGCAGCACCCGGGACAGGGGGCGGCGAGTTGGAAACACCATATATTTT
d_call: .; clone_size: .; j_call: TRBJ2-2; v_call: TRBV6-5; cdr3_aa: CASRRELNTGELFF; cdr3_nt: TGTGCCAGCAGGAGGGAGTTGAACACCGGGGAGCTGTTTTTT
d_call: .; clone_size: few; j_call: TRBJ2-3; v_call: TRBV27; cdr3_aa: CASKLASTDTQYF; cdr3_nt: TGTGCCAGCAAATTGGCTAGCACAGATACGCAGTATTTT
d_call: TRBD2; clone_size: .; j_call: TRBJ2-3; v_call: TRBV10-3; cdr3_aa: CATKGGTSTDTQYF; cdr3_nt: TGTGCCACCAAGGGAGGGACTAGCACAGATACGCAGTATTTT
d_call: .; clone_size: .; j_call: TRBJ1-5; v_call: TRBV12-3/TRBV12-4; cdr3_aa: CASSLGGTGPQHF; cdr3_nt: TGTGCCAGCAGTTTAGGCGGGACGGGGCCCCAGCATTTT
d_call: TRBD1; clone_size: .; j_call: TRBJ1-4; v_call: TRBV30; cdr3_aa: CAWSHDRGHEKLFF; cdr3_nt: TGTGCCTGGAGCCATGACAGGGGGCACGAAAAACTGTTTTTT
d_call: TRBD2; clone_size: .; j_call: TRBJ2-1; v_call: TRBV7-2; cdr3_aa: CASSQRTSGGRGEQFF; cdr3_nt: TGTGCCAGCAGCCAGAGGACTAGCGGGGGCAGGGGTGAGCAGTTCTTC
d_call: .; clone_size: once; j_call: TRBJ2-3; v_call: TRBV7-2; cdr3_aa: CASSFDGQYTDTQYF; cdr3_nt: TGTGCCAGCAGCTTTGACGGACAATACACAGATACGCAGTATTTT
d_call: TRBD1; clone_size: few; j_call: TRBJ1-1; v_call: TRBV9; cdr3_aa: CASSPTLTGVAFF; cdr3_nt: TGTGCCAGCAGCCCAACCTTGACAGGGGTTGCTTTCTTT
d_call: .; clone_size: .; j_call: TRBJ2-7; v_call: TRBV5-6; cdr3_aa: CASSPAGSRHEQYF; cdr3_nt: TGTGCCAGCAGCCCGGCGGGGAGTCGCCACGAGCAGTACTTC